These T cell receptor beta chains were read from a single sample in a study of shared clonotypes between healthy human individuals. Data came from immunoSEQ multiplex PCR; TCRdb stores just in-frame clones and leaves some out. The table lists approximately 330,000 clones, around four fifths of them singletons. Material for sequencing was memory CD4+ T cells sorted from blood. These receptors were taken from a man aged 25 to 40 in good health. CDR3s include the opening cysteine and the closing phenylalanine or tryptophan. The D gene is left open where the match is weak. Only part of the rows carry a size: once, few, many, or a class if the clone is expanded.

v_gene	abundance	j_gene	d_gene	CDR3nt	CDR3aa
TRBV5-1	-	TRBJ2-1	TRBD2	TGCGCCAGCAGCTTGGCGGCGGGAGGCAATGAGCAGTTCTTC	CASSLAAGGNEQFF
TRBV19	once	TRBJ2-5	-	TGTGCCAGTAGTCCAAGGACGGGGACACAAGAGACCCAGTACTTC	CASSPRTGTQETQYF
TRBV10-3	-	TRBJ2-1	TRBD2	TGTGCCATCAGTGGGACTAGCGGGAGGGCGGGGAATGAGCAGTTCTTC	CAISGTSGRAGNEQFF
TRBV5-1	-	TRBJ1-6	-	TGCGCCAGCAGCCCCCAGGGGTCCTCCTATAATTCACCCCTCCACTTT	CASSPQGSSYNSPLHF
TRBV28	-	TRBJ1-5	-	TGTGCCAGCAGTTCGGGGTGGAGCAATCAGCCCCAGCATTTT	CASSSGWSNQPQHF
TRBV5-4	few	TRBJ2-6	-	TGTGCCAGCAGCAATCCTGACGTCTCTGGGTCTTTCGTCCTGACTTTC	CASSNPDVSGSFVLTF
TRBV28	once	TRBJ1-5	-	TGTGCCAGCAGTCCCGGTTTGGGCAATCAGCCCCAGCATTTT	CASSPGLGNQPQHF
TRBV7-8	-	TRBJ2-1	-	TGTGCCAGCAGCTCGTTAGGACAAGTGGTGTGGGATGAGCAGTTCTTC	CASSSLGQVVWDEQFF
TRBV6-5	-	TRBJ2-1	-	TGTGCCAGCAGTTACGCGGGACAATACAATGAGCAGTTCTTC	CASSYAGQYNEQFF
TRBV28	-	TRBJ1-5	-	TGTGCCAGCAGTTTACGACGGACAAATCAGCCCCAGCATTTT	CASSLRRTNQPQHF
TRBV29-1	-	TRBJ2-3	-	TGCAGCGTTAGCGGACTGTCTAGCACAGATACGCAGTATTTT	CSVSGLSSTDTQYF
TRBV7-9	-	TRBJ2-1	TRBD2	TGTGCCAGCAGCTTAGCGGCACTAGCGGGCAATGAGCAGTTCTTC	CASSLAALAGNEQFF
TRBV2	many	TRBJ1-1	-	TGTGCCAGCAGGGCAACGACGGGACCCTCGAACACTGAAGCTTTCTTT	CASRATTGPSNTEAFF
TRBV5-1	-	TRBJ2-3	-	TGCGCCAGCAGCTACGCACCGTCTAGCACAGATACGCAGTATTTT	CASSYAPSSTDTQYF
TRBV5-4	-	TRBJ2-1	TRBD2	TGTGCCAGCAGCTTTAGCGGGAGCTCCTACAATGAGCAGTTCTTC	CASSFSGSSYNEQFF
TRBV7-2	-	TRBJ1-1	-	TGTGCCAGCAGCCTCGGCCCCACGGTAACTGAAGCTTTCTTT	CASSLGPTVTEAFF
TRBV6-1	-	TRBJ1-1	-	TGTGCCAGCAGTGGGTCGGGGGGTTTGACGAGAGCTTTCTTT	CASSGSGGLTRAFF
TRBV9	-	TRBJ2-1	TRBD2	TGTGCCAGCAGCGTAGGGTCTATGGGACTAGCGGGAGGTCGGGGTGAGCAGTTCTTC	CASSVGSMGLAGGRGEQFF
TRBV2	few	TRBJ2-1	-	TGTGCCAGCAGTGAACAGTTAAGGTCCTACAATGAGCAGTTCTTC	CASSEQLRSYNEQFF
TRBV5-4	-	TRBJ2-1	-	TGTGCCAGCAGCTCGCCTAGCGTCTCCTACAATGAGCAGTTCTTC	CASSSPSVSYNEQFF
TRBV25-1	-	TRBJ1-2	-	TGTGCCAGCAGTGAGACAGTTAACTATGGCTACACCTTC	CASSETVNYGYTF
TRBV5-5	-	TRBJ2-5	TRBD1	TGTGCCAGCAGCGTGACAGGGACAGAGACCCAGTACTTC	CASSVTGTETQYF
TRBV15	once	TRBJ2-1	-	TGTGCCACTTCAGGGAAATCCTACAATGAGCAGTTCTTC	CATSGKSYNEQFF
TRBV25-1	-	TRBJ2-2	TRBD2	TGTGCCAGCAGTGAATGGGCGGGGGGTCCCACCGGGGAGCTGTTTTTT	CASSEWAGGPTGELFF
TRBV13	-	TRBJ2-7	TRBD2	TGTGCCAGCAGGAGCGGGAGGCTAAACGAGCAGTACTTC	CASRSGRLNEQYF
TRBV18	-	TRBJ2-1	-	TGTGCCAGCTCACCTCGCGACAACGAGCAGTTCTTC	CASSPRDNEQFF
TRBV5-1	-	TRBJ2-5	-	TGCGCCAGCAGCTGGACTAACGGGGACGGGAAGACCCAGTACTTC	CASSWTNGDGKTQYF
TRBV9	-	TRBJ2-7	-	TGTGCCAGCAGCGTAGGAGATGACCTGACGGGCGAGCAGTACTTC	CASSVGDDLTGEQYF
TRBV7-3	few	TRBJ2-1	TRBD2	TGTGCCAGCAGCCTAATAGCGGGAGGGAATGAGCAGTTCTTC	CASSLIAGGNEQFF
TRBV28	-	TRBJ1-5	-	TGTGCCAGCAGGCTGGGCTTACAGGGTCTAGGTCAGCCCCAGCATTTT	CASRLGLQGLGQPQHF
TRBV18	-	TRBJ2-2	-	TGTGCCAGCTCACCGGCCGGGACACCAAACACCGGGGAGCTGTTTTTT	CASSPAGTPNTGELFF
TRBV27	many	TRBJ2-7	-	TGTGCCAGCAAGAGAGGGCCAAGGTACGAGCAGTACTTC	CASKRGPRYEQYF
TRBV25-1	-	TRBJ1-2	TRBD1	TGTGCCAGCAGTGCAGGGGGGAATCTGGATGGCTACACCTTC	CASSAGGNLDGYTF
TRBV7-3	-	TRBJ2-1	-	TGTGCCAGCAGCTTAACGGGGCAGCTCGGTGCTCTCAATGAGCAGTTCTTC	CASSLTGQLGALNEQFF
TRBV14	once	TRBJ2-7	-	TGTGCCAGCAGCCATTCAGTTACTTACGAGCAGTACTTC	CASSHSVTYEQYF
TRBV4-1	-	TRBJ1-1	-	TGCGCCAGCAGCCAAGACGATTCACGGGACCTAGCTTTCTTT	CASSQDDSRDLAFF
TRBV7-9	-	TRBJ2-4	TRBD2	TGTGCCAGCAGCCTGGGGCGGGGAGGGACCAAAAACATTCAGTACTTC	CASSLGRGGTKNIQYF
TRBV7-6	once	TRBJ2-5	-	TGTGCCAGCAGCATAAAAGAGACCCAGTACTTC	CASSIKETQYF
TRBV11-2	many	TRBJ2-7	TRBD2	TGTGCCAGCAGCTTATTGGCAGGCGCACTAGCGGGTACCAACGAGCAGTACTTC	CASSLLAGALAGTNEQYF
TRBV18	-	TRBJ1-5	-	TGTGCCAGCTCACCTGACAGGAATCAGCCCCAGCATTTT	CASSPDRNQPQHF
TRBV5-6	-	TRBJ2-4	-	TGTGCCAGCAGTCCAAAGGGCCAAGGGATAGCCAAAAACATTCAGTACTTC	CASSPKGQGIAKNIQYF
TRBV7-2	-	TRBJ1-1	-	TGTGCCAGCACCCCTGACTGGGGGGCGAAAAGGGAAGCTTTCTTT	CASTPDWGAKREAFF
TRBV19	-	TRBJ2-2	-	TGTGCCAGTAGTATGGTCCAGGTAGCGAACACCGGGGAGCTGTTTTTT	CASSMVQVANTGELFF
TRBV7-2	-	TRBJ1-4	-	TGTGCCAGCAGCTTAGGGGTAACAGAAAAACTGTTTTTT	CASSLGVTEKLFF
TRBV28	-	TRBJ2-7	-	TGTGCCAGCAGTACAGGGCGTCTCGAGCAGTACTTC	CASSTGRLEQYF